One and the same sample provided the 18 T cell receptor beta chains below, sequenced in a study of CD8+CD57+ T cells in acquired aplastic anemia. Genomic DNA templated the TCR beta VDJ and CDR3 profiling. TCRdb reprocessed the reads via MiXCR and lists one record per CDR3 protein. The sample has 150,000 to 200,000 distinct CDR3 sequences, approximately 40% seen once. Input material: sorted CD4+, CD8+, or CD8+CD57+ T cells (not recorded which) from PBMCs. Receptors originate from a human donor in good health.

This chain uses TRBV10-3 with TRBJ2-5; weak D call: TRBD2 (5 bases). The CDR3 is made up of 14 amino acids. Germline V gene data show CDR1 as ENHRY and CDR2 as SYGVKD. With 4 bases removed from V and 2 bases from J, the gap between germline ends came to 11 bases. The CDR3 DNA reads TGTGCCATCAGTGTAGGGTCGGGGCAAGAGACCCAGTACTTC. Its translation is CAISVGSGQETQYF.

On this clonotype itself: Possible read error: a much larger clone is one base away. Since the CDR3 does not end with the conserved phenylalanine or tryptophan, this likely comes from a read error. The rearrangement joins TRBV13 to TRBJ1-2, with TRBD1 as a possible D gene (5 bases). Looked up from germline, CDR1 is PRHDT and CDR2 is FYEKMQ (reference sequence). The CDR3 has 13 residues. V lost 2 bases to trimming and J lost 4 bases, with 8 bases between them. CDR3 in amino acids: CASSLRGIYGYTL. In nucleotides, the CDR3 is TGTGCCAGCAGCTTAAGGGGTATCTATGGCTACACCCTC.

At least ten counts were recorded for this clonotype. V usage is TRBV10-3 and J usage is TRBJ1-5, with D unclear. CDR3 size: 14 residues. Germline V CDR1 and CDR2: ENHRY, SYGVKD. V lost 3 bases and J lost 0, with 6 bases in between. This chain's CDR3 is CAISDTGSNQPQHF. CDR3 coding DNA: TGTGCCATCAGTGATACGGGTAGCAATCAGCCCCAGCATTTT.

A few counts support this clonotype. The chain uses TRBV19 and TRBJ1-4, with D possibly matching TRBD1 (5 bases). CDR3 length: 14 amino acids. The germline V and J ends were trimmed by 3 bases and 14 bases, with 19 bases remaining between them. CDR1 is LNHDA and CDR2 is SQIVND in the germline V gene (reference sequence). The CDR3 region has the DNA TGTGCCAGTAGTATGGAACAGGCCAATGAAAGTCTGTTTTTT. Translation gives CASSMEQANESLFF.

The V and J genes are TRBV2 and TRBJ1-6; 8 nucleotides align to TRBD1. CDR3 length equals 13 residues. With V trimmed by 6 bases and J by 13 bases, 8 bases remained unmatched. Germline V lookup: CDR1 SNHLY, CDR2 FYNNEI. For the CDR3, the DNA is TGTGCCAGCAGGACCGACAGGGACAGGCCCCTCCACTTT. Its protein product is CASRTDRDRPLHF.

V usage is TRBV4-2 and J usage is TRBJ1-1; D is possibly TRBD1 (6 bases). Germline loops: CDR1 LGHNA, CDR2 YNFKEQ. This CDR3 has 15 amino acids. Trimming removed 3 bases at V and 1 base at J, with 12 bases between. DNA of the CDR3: TGTGCCAGCAGCCACCCCAGGGGTTGGAACACTGAAGCTTTCTTT. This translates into CASSHPRGWNTEAFF.

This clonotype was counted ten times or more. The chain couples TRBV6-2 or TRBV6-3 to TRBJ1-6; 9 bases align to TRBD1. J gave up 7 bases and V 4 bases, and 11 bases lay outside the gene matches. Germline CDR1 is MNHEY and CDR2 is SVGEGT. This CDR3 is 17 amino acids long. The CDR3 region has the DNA TGTGCCAGCAGTTCCCTTCGGACAGGGGCTGTAAATTCACCCCTCCACTTT. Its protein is CASSSLRTGAVNSPLHF.

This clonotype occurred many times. CDR3 DNA sequence: TGTGCCAGCAGAATCACAGGGGTGGGGAATGAAAAACTGTTTTTT. The encoded protein is CASRITGVGNEKLFF. The chain combines TRBV2 with TRBJ1-4; TRBD1 matches 7 bases. Germline V CDR1 and CDR2: SNHLY, FYNNEI. There are 15 residues in the CDR3. V dropped 6 bases and J dropped 5; count of bases not matched to a gene: 9.

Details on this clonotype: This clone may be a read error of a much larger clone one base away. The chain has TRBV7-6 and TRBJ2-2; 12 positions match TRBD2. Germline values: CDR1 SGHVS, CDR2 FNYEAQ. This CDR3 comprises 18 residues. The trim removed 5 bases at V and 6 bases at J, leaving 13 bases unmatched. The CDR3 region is CASSLSVLAGGLAGELFF. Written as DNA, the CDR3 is TGTGCCAGCAGCCTTTCCGTCCTAGCGGGGGGGCTGGCCGGGGAGCTGTTTTTT.

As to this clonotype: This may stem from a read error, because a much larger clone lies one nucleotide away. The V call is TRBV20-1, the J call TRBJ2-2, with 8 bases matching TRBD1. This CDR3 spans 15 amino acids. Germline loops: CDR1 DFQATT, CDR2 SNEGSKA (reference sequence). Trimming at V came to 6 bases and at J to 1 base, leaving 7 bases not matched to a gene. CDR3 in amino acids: CSATTGTGNTGELFF. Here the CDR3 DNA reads TGCAGTGCCACTACCGGGACAGGGAACACCGGGGAGCTGTTTTTT.

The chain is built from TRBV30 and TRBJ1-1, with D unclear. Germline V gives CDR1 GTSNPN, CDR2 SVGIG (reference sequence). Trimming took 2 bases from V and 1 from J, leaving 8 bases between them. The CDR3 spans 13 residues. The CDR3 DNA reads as TGTGCCTGGAGTTCGTATCGGAACACTGAAGCTTTCTTT. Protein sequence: CAWSSYRNTEAFF. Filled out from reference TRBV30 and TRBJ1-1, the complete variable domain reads SQTIHQWPATLVQPVGSPLSLECTVEGTSNPNLYWYRQAAGRGLQLLFYSVGIGQISSEVPQNLSASRPQDRQFILSSKKLLLSDSGFYLCAWSSYRNTEAFFGQGTRLTVV.

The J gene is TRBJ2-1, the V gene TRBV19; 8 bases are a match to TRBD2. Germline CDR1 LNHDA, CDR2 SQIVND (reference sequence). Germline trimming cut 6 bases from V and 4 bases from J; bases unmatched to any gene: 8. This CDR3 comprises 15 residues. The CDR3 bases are TGTGCCAGTAGCACCGCGGGACTAGTGTACAATGAGCAGTTCTTC. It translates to CASSTAGLVYNEQFF.

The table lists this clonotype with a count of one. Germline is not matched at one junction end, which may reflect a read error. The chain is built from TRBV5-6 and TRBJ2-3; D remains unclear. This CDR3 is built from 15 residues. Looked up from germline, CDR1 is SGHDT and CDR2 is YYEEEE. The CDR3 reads CASSTKTRSADTHYF. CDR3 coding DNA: TGTGCCAGCAGCACAAAGACAAGGAGTGCAGATACGCATTATTTT.

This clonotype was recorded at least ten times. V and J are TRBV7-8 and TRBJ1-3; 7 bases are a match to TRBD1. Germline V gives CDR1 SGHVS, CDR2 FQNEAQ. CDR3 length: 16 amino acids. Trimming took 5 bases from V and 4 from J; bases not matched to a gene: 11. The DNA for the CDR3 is TGTGCCAGCAGCCCAGAGGAGGGGGCCTTGGGAAACACCATATATTTT. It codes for CASSPEEGALGNTIYF. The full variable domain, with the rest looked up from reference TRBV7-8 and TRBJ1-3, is GAGVSQSPRYKVAKRGQDVALRCDPISGHVSLFWYQQALGQGPEFLTYFQNEAQLDKSGLPSDRFFAERPEGSVSTLKIQRTQQEDSAVYLCASSPEEGALGNTIYFGEGSWLTVV.

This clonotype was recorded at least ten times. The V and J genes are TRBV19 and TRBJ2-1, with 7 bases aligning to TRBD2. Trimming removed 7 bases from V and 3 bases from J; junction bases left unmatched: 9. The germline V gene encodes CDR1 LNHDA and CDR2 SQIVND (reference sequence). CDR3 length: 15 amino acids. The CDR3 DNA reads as TGTGCCAGTATTGGGGGTAGCGGGCTCTACAATGAGCAGTTCTTC. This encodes CASIGGSGLYNEQFF.

CDR3 bases: TGTGCCAGCAACCTGGACAGGAACAATGAGCAGTTCTTC. Its translation: CASNLDRNNEQFF. This rearrangement joins TRBV2 to TRBJ2-1, with TRBD1 matching 7 bases. Trimming removed 7 bases from V and 5 bases from J; junction bases left unmatched: 5. The CDR3 loop spans 13 amino acids. Per germline, CDR1 SNHLY and CDR2 FYNNEI.

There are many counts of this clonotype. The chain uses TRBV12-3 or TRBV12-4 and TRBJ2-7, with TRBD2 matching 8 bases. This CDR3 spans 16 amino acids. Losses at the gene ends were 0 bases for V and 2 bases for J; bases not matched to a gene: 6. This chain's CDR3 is CASSLATSGPTYEQYF. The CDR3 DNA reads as TGTGCCAGCAGTTTAGCCACTAGCGGCCCCACCTACGAGCAGTACTTC.

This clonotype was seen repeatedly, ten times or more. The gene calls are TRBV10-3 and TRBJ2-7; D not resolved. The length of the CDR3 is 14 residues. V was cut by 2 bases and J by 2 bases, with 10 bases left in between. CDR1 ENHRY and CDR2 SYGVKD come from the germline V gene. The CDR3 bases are TGTGCCATCAGTGAGAGCAGGTTCGCCTACGAGCAGTACTTC. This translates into CAISESRFAYEQYF.